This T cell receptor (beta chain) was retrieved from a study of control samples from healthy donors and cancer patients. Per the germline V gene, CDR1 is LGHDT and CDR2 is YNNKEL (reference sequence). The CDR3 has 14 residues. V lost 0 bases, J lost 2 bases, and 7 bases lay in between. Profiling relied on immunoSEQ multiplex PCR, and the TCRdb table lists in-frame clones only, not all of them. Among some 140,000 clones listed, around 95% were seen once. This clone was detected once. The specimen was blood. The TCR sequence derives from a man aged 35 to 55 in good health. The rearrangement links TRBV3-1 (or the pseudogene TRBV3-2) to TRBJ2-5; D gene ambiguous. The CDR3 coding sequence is TGTGCCAGCAGCCAAGATAGGCTACAAGAGACCCAGTACTTC. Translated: CASSQDRLQETQYF.